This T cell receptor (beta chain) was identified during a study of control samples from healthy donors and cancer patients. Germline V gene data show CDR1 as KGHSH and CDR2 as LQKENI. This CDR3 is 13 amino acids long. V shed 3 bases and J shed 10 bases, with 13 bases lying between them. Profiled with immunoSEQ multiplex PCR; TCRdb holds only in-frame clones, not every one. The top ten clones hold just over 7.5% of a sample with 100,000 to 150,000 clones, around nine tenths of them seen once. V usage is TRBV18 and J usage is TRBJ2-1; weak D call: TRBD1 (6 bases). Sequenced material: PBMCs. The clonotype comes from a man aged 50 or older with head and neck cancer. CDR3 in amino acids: CASSPRGEGEQFF. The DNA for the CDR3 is TGTGCCAGCTCACCCAGGGGCGAGGGGGAGCAGTTCTTC.